A single count supports the clone carrying this TCR beta chain. These data are taken from a study of cytomegalovirus exposure and HLA in healthy donors. Across the study: Prior work identified around 110 million unique TCR beta sequences in about 179 million T cells.

CDR1 and CDR2 (germline): MRHNA, SNTAGT. The CDR3 runs to 17 residues. Deletions cut 4 bases from V and 6 bases from J, with 19 bases between. With 60 Vbeta and 13 Jbeta primers, the PCR was carried out. Assay used: immunoSEQ multiplex PCR; TCRdb lists only in-frame clones, some missing. The repertoire consists of under 200,000 clones, with about 78% occurring once and the leading ten covering 5% to 7%. The TCR was taken from a man aged 40-49 years in good health and CMV-seronegative. The material sequenced was PBMCs. V is TRBV6-4 and J is TRBJ2-6; a possible D gene is TRBD2 (6 bases). CDR3 DNA: TGTGCCAGCAGTGCCCTCGGCGGGGCTCTGGTGGCCAACGTCCTGACTTTC. Translated, it gives CASSALGGALVANVLTF.